The rows below give T cell receptor beta chains drawn from one sample of a study of blood T cell repertoires in COVID-19. Clones were sequenced by immunoSEQ multiplex PCR, and TCRdb holds only the in-frame ones, with some missing. Among about 140,000 clones, over 70% were seen once, and the ten largest hold 2% to 2.5%. Material for sequencing was peripheral blood. Receptors were obtained from a middle-aged man with active COVID-19. CDR3s include the opening cysteine and the closing phenylalanine or tryptophan. The order of the fields is clone size, J gene, D gene, V gene, CDR3 protein, CDR3 DNA. A D gene is named only where the DNA matches it firmly. Rows may omit the clone size; those that give it use once, few, many or a size class.

size: -
J: TRBJ2-6
D: -
V: TRBV18
CDR3: CASSPTSSGANVLTF
DNA: TGTGCCAGCTCCCCGACTTCCTCTGGGGCCAACGTCCTGACTTTC

size: -
J: TRBJ2-5
D: TRBD2
V: TRBV5-3
CDR3: CARTFSGGPSHQETQYF
DNA: TGTGCCAGGACATTTTCGGGGGGACCGAGTCACCAAGAGACCCAGTACTTC

size: -
J: TRBJ2-3
D: TRBD1
V: TRBV28
CDR3: CASRPDRGWGGDTQYF
DNA: TGTGCCAGCAGGCCGGACAGGGGATGGGGAGGCGATACGCAGTATTTT

size: -
J: TRBJ1-1
D: TRBD1
V: TRBV5-1
CDR3: CASSRPGQDSLNTEAFF
DNA: TGCGCCAGCAGCAGACCGGGACAGGACTCGTTGAACACTGAAGCTTTCTTT

size: -
J: TRBJ1-1
D: -
V: TRBV6-5
CDR3: CASLWLQSEAFF
DNA: TGTGCCAGCTTGTGGTTGCAGTCTGAAGCTTTCTTT

size: -
J: TRBJ2-1
D: -
V: TRBV16
CDR3: CASSQLGGDNEQFF
DNA: TGTGCCAGCAGCCAATTAGGAGGGGACAATGAGCAGTTCTTC

size: -
J: TRBJ1-2
D: -
V: TRBV7-8
CDR3: CASSLVSVNYGYTF
DNA: TGTGCCAGCAGCTTAGTATCGGTGAACTATGGCTACACCTTC

size: -
J: TRBJ1-1
D: -
V: TRBV12-3/TRBV12-4
CDR3: CASSRLRGTGAFF
DNA: TGTGCCAGCAGTCGCCTCAGGGGAACAGGGGCTTTCTTT

size: -
J: TRBJ2-3
D: TRBD2
V: TRBV2
CDR3: CASSEGLGLAF
DNA: TGTGCCAGCAGTGAAGGGTTGGGACTAGCTTTT

size: -
J: TRBJ1-2
D: TRBD1
V: TRBV30
CDR3: CAWSGRGRINYGYTF
DNA: TGTGCCTGGAGTGGAAGGGGGCGGATTAACTATGGCTACACCTTC

size: -
J: TRBJ2-5
D: TRBD2
V: TRBV9
CDR3: CASSVAGGQETQYF
DNA: TGTGCCAGCAGCGTAGCGGGGGGGCAAGAGACCCAGTACTTC

size: -
J: TRBJ1-1
D: -
V: TRBV9
CDR3: CASSVEPSTREAFF
DNA: TGTGCCAGCAGCGTAGAACCCTCTACCCGTGAAGCTTTCTTT

size: -
J: TRBJ2-2
D: -
V: TRBV5-1
CDR3: CASSLGANRAPGELFF
DNA: TGCGCCAGCAGCTTGGGGGCGAATCGTGCTCCGGGGGAGCTGTTTTTT

size: once
J: TRBJ2-1
D: TRBD2
V: TRBV11-3
CDR3: CASSSGVAGGSGEQFF
DNA: TGTGCCAGCAGTTCCGGGGTAGCGGGGGGATCGGGTGAGCAGTTCTTC

size: -
J: TRBJ2-1
D: TRBD1
V: TRBV27
CDR3: CASSFWTGVMNEQFF
DNA: TGTGCCAGCAGTTTCTGGACAGGGGTGATGAATGAGCAGTTCTTC

size: -
J: TRBJ1-2
D: -
V: TRBV7-9
CDR3: CASSPYQAEKVSYGYTF
DNA: TGTGCCAGCAGCCCGTATCAGGCAGAGAAGGTTTCCTATGGCTACACCTTC

size: -
J: TRBJ2-7
D: -
V: TRBV7-7
CDR3: CASSLGAGPTYEQYF
DNA: TGTGCTAGCAGCTTAGGGGCGGGGCCCACCTACGAGCAGTACTTC

size: -
J: TRBJ1-6
D: -
V: TRBV18
CDR3: CASSSRGNSPLHF
DNA: TGTGCCAGCTCTTCGAGAGGGAATTCACCCCTCCACTTT

size: once
J: TRBJ2-2
D: -
V: TRBV6-2/TRBV6-3
CDR3: CASSYSGYGELFF
DNA: TGTGCCAGCAGTTACTCCGGTTACGGGGAGCTGTTTTTT

size: -
J: TRBJ1-1
D: TRBD1
V: TRBV11-1
CDR3: CASRPTGGTEAFF
DNA: TGTGCCAGCAGACCTACAGGGGGCACTGAAGCTTTCTTT

size: -
J: TRBJ1-2
D: TRBD1
V: TRBV10-3
CDR3: CAINPRGETNYGYTF
DNA: TGTGCCATCAACCCCAGGGGGGAGACTAACTATGGCTACACCTTC

size: few
J: TRBJ2-7
D: -
V: TRBV15
CDR3: CATSYSAGTGAGEQYF
DNA: TGTGCCACCAGCTACTCAGCCGGGACAGGAGCGGGGGAGCAGTACTTC

size: few
J: TRBJ2-3
D: TRBD1
V: TRBV7-2
CDR3: CASSRDRWADTQYF
DNA: TGTGCCAGCAGCCGGGACAGATGGGCAGATACGCAGTATTTT

size: -
J: TRBJ2-5
D: -
V: TRBV6-2/TRBV6-3
CDR3: CASSRRGPFWRGQLQETQYF
DNA: TGTGCCAGCAGTAGGCGGGGTCCTTTCTGGCGGGGGCAGCTACAAGAGACCCAGTACTTC

size: -
J: TRBJ1-5
D: TRBD1
V: TRBV2
CDR3: CASSGGTAFYQPQHF
DNA: TGTGCCAGCAGTGGAGGGACAGCTTTTTATCAGCCCCAGCATTTT